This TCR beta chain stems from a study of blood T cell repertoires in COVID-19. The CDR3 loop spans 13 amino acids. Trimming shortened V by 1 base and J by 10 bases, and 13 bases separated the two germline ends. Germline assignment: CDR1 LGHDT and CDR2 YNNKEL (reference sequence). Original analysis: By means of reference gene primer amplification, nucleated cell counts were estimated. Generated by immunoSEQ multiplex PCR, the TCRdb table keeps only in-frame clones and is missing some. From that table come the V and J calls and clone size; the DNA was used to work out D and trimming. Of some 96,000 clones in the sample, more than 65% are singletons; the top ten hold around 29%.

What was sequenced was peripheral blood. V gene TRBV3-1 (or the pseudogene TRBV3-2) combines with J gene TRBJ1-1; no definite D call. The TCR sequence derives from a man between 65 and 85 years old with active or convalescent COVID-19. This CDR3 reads CASSQGGVGVAFF. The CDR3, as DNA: TGTGCCAGCAGCCAAGGCGGGGTGGGTGTAGCTTTCTTT.